This T cell receptor (beta chain) was recorded in a study of memory CD4+ T cells and cytomegalovirus serostatus. Profiling relied on immunoSEQ multiplex PCR, and the TCRdb table lists in-frame clones only, not all of them. This table holds approximately 74,000 clones, roughly three quarters found once. Single viable CD3+CD4+CD8-CD45RO+ cells were sorted as the memory CD4+ T cells. Deletions cut 2 bases from V and 7 bases from J, with 9 bases between. CDR1 SQVTM and CDR2 ANQGSEA come from the germline V gene. The CDR3 totals 12 residues. The receptor's source is an adult in good health and CMV-seropositive. The rearrangement joins TRBV29-1 to TRBJ2-4; D unclear. The sample consisted of memory CD4+ T cells from blood. CDR3 DNA: TGCAGCGTTGAACCTCCCGGGAACATTCAGTACTTC. Translation gives CSVEPPGNIQYF.